The 4 T cell receptor beta chains in this list originate from one sample, sequenced in a study of blood T cell repertoires in COVID-19. Sequencing was performed with immunoSEQ multiplex PCR; in TCRdb, only in-frame clones are kept and a portion is missing. Altogether fewer than 50,000 clones are present, 70% to 85% being singletons, with the ten largest covering 30% to 35%. Source material: peripheral blood. Receptor source: a woman aged 80 or over with acute or convalescent COVID-19.

The V gene is TRBV2, the J gene TRBJ2-1, with 8 bases that match TRBD2. The CDR3 is made up of 14 amino acids. V shed 10 bases, J shed 8 bases, and the junction held 13 bases outside the gene matches. CDR1 and CDR2 from the germline V gene are SNHLY and FYNNEI. CDR3 residues: CATEELGLGDEQFF. The CDR3 coding sequence is TGTGCCACCGAGGAGTTGGGACTAGGGGATGAGCAGTTCTTC. Drawing the rest from reference TRBV2 and TRBJ2-1, the complete variable domain is EPEVTQTPSHQVTQMGQEVILRCVPISNHLYFYWYRQILGQKVEFLVSFYNNEISEKSEIFDDQFSVERPDGSNFTLKIRSTKLEDSAMYFCATEELGLGDEQFFGPGTRLTVL.

The rearrangement links TRBV6-5 to TRBJ1-6, with a possible D match to TRBD1 (6 bases). V gave up 3 bases and J gave up 10 bases, with 10 bases separating them. Germline CDR1 is MNHEY and CDR2 is SVGAGI. The CDR3 is made up of 13 amino acids. This chain's CDR3 is CASSYDRTSPLHF. CDR3 nucleotides: TGTGCCAGCAGTTATGACAGGACATCACCCCTCCACTTT.

This chain uses TRBV3-1 (or the pseudogene TRBV3-2) with TRBJ1-1; 10 bases are shared with TRBD1. Germline V gene sequence: CDR1 LGHDT, CDR2 YNNKEL (reference sequence). V was pared by 4 bases and J by 1 base, with 0 bases of the junction left unmatched. There are 14 residues in the CDR3. CDR3 nucleotide sequence: TGTGCCAGCAGCCGGGACAGGGGGAACACTGAAGCTTTCTTT. Amino acids: CASSRDRGNTEAFF.

The V call is TRBV27, the J call TRBJ2-7; 9 bases map to TRBD2. The CDR3 runs 15 residues. With 3 bases clipped from V and 0 bases from J, the junction kept 3 bases outside the gene matches. CDR1 and CDR2 (germline): MNHEY, SMNVEV (reference sequence). The CDR3 coding sequence is TGTGCCAGCAGTTTTCTAGCGGGGAACTCCTACGAGCAGTACTTC. Residues: CASSFLAGNSYEQYF.